These 3 T cell receptor beta chains were sequenced from one sample in a study of shared clonotypes between healthy human individuals. Only CD45RO-negative cells positively selected for CCR7 counted as naive CD8 cells, so terminally differentiated effector memory CD45RA+ cells were excluded. TCRdb's copy holds only in-frame clones and misses some; the assay was immunoSEQ multiplex PCR. The data show roughly 2.1 million clones, around 93% seen once. Sequenced material: naive CD8+ T cells from PBMCs. The receptors stem from a young man in good health. Some clones in this sample may be carry-over from other donors' samples.

The chain's CDR3 is CASRRDKPYVEQYF. The CDR3 region has the DNA TGTGCCAGCAGAAGGGACAAACCCTACGTAGAGCAGTACTTC. The rearrangement uses TRBV6-5 and TRBJ2-7; possibly TRBD1 for D (6 bases). The V and J ends lost 6 bases and 7 bases respectively, with 19 bases between them. The CDR3 covers 14 residues. Germline V CDR1 and CDR2: MNHEY, SVGAGI.

The chain carries TRBV5-1 and TRBJ2-7, with 8 bases identical to TRBD2. Germline-derived CDR1 and CDR2 are SGHRS and YFSETQ. The length of the CDR3 is 15 residues. Trimming took 4 bases from V and 5 from J; bases not matched to a gene: 11. As DNA, the CDR3 is TGCGCCAGCAGCCTTGATTTAGCGGGAAGGAACGAGCAGTACTTC. Translating it yields CASSLDLAGRNEQYF.

The chain carries TRBV2 and TRBJ2-7; D is unclear. V was shortened by 8 bases and J by 1 base, with 15 bases between the two germline ends. The CDR3 loop spans 14 amino acids. Germline values: CDR1 SNHLY, CDR2 FYNNEI. The CDR3 region is CASGTYQPSYEQYF. The CDR3 DNA reads as TGTGCCAGCGGTACTTATCAGCCTTCCTACGAGCAGTACTTC.